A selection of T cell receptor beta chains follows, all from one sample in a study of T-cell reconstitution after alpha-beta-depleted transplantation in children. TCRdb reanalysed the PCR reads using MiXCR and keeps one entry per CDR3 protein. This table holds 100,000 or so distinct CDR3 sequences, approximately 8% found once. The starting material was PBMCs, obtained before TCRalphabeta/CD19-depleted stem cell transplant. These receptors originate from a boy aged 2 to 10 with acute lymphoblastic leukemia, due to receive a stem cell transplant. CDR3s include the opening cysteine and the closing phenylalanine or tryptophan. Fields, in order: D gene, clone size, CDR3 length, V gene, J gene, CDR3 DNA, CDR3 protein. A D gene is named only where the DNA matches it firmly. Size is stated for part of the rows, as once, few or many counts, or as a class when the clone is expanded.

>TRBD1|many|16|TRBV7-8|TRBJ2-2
TGTGCCAGCAGCAAAGACAGGGGCCGTAACACCGGGGAGCTGTTTTTT
CASSKDRGRNTGELFF
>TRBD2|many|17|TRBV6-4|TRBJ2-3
TGTGCCAGCAGTGACGGCGGGGGGTCCCCTAGCACAGATACGCAGTATTTT
CASSDGGGSPSTDTQYF
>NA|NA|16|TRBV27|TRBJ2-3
TGTGCCAGCAGCAGACCTGGGACACCGGGCCGGGATACGCAGTATTTT
CASSRPGTPGRDTQYF
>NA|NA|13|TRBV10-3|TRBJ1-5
TGTGCCATCAGTGAGGATCGACGTCAGCCCCAGCATTTT
CAISEDRRQPQHF
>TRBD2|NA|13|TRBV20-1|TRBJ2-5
TGCAGTGCTAGGGGACTAGCTCTACAGACCCAGTACTTC
CSARGLALQTQYF
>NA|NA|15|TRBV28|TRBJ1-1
TGTGCCAGCAGTTCGGGGGGGAAACCGAACACTGAAGCTTTCTTT
CASSSGGKPNTEAFF
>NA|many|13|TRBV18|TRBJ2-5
TGTGCCAGCTCACCCACAAGGCAAGAGACCCAGTACTTC
CASSPTRQETQYF
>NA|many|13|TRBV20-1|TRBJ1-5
TGCAGTGCTAGACAGGGAAGCAATCAGCCCCAGCATTTT
CSARQGSNQPQHF
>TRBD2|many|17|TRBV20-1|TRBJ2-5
TGCAGTGCTAGAGATTTGACTAGCGGGGGTTTCCAAGAGACCCAGTACTTC
CSARDLTSGGFQETQYF
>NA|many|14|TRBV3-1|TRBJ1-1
TGTGCCAGCAGCCAAGGACAGGTGAACACTGAAGCTTTCTTT
CASSQGQVNTEAFF
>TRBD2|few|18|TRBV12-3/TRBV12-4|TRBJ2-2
TGTGCCAGCAGTTTTCACGTACTAGCGGGGACGAACACCGGGGAGCTGTTTTTT
CASSFHVLAGTNTGELFF
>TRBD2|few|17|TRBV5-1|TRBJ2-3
TGCGCCAGCAGCTTGCAGGCTAGCGGGGGCTTCACAGATACGCAGTATTTT
CASSLQASGGFTDTQYF
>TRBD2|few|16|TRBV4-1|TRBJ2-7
TGCGCCAGCAGCCTTTCGCGGACTAGATCCTCCTACGAGCAGTACTTC
CASSLSRTRSSYEQYF
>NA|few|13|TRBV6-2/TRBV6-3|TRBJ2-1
TGTGCCAGCAGTTACCGGGACTTTTCCGAGCAGTTCTTC
CASSYRDFSEQFF
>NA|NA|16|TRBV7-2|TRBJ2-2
TGTGCCAGGAGCTTTGGTCACACTCTGAACACCGGGGAGCTGTTTTTT
CARSFGHTLNTGELFF
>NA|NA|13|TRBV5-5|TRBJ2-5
TGTGCCATCAGCTTGGCCTTAGGCGAGACCCAGTACTTC
CAISLALGETQYF
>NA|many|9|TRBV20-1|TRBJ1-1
TGCAGTGCTAGTAGGACTCCTTTCTTT
CSASRTPFF
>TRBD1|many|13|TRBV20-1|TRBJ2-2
TGCAGTGCGGGGACAGGGGAGGCCGGGGAGCTGTTTTTT
CSAGTGEAGELFF
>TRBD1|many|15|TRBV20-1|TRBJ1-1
TGCAGTGCTAGCACGACACGGGACAGCTTCACTGAAGCTTTCTTT
CSASTTRDSFTEAFF
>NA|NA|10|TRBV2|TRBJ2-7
TGTGCCAGCAGTGGGTTGGAGCAGTACTTC
CASSGLEQYF
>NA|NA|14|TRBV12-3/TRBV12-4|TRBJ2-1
TGTGCCAGCACTCAAAGCTACTCCTCCAATGAGCAGTTCTTC
CASTQSYSSNEQFF
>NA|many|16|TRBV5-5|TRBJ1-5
TGTGCCAGCAGCTTGGAAGGACTAGATAGCAATCAGCCCCAGCATTTT
CASSLEGLDSNQPQHF
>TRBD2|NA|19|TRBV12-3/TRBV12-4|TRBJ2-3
TGTGCCAGCAGAGCGCACCCCTTACTAGCGGGGGGGCCAAAAGATACGCAGTATTTT
CASRAHPLLAGGPKDTQYF
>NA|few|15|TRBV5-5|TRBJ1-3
TGTGCCAGCAGCTTGGCGGGGTTCTCTGGAAACACCATATATTTT
CASSLAGFSGNTIYF
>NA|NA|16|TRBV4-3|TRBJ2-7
TGCGCCAGCAGCCCCAATGGGGGAGTTCCTACCTACGAGCAGTACTTC
CASSPNGGVPTYEQYF
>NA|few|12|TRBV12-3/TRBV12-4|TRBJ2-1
TGTGCCAGTCTTAGGGTCATTCGTGAGCAGTTCTTC
CASLRVIREQFF
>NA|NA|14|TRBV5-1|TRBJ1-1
TGCGCCAGCAGCCAGGGGTGGGATACCACTGAAGCTTTCTTT
CASSQGWDTTEAFF
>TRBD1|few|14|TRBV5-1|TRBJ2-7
TGCGCCAGCAGCTTTGCGACAGGGGGAGGCGAGCAGTACTTC
CASSFATGGGEQYF
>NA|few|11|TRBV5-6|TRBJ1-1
TGTGCCAGCAGCATCGGCACTGAAGCTTTCTTT
CASSIGTEAFF
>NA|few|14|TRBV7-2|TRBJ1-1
TGTGCCAGCAGCTCCAGGGTTATAGGGACTGAAGCTTTCTTT
CASSSRVIGTEAFF
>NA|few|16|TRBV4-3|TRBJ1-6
TGCGCCAGCAGCCAAGATACCGGATTATATAATTCACCCCTCCACTTT
CASSQDTGLYNSPLHF
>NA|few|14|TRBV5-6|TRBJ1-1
TGTGCCAGCAGGCATGAGTTCCCGCGGACTGAAGCTTTCTTT
CASRHEFPRTEAFF
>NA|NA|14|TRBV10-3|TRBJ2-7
TGTGCCATCAGTGACCGAGAGGCAGGGAACGAGCAGTACTTC
CAISDREAGNEQYF
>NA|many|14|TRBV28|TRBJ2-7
TGTGCCAGCAGTTTCAGGGTCCCGGGGTACGAGCAGTACTTC
CASSFRVPGYEQYF
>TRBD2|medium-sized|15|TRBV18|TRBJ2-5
TGTGCCAGCTCACGGAGACTAGCGGGGGGAGAGACCCAGTACTTC
CASSRRLAGGETQYF
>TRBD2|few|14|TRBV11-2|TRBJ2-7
TGTGCCACCGCCCTTTGGGGGGGAGCCTACGAGCAGTACTTC
CATALWGGAYEQYF